The TCR beta chain described here comes from a study of blood T cell repertoires in COVID-19. CDR3 length: 12 residues. V dropped 3 bases and J dropped 10 bases, with 11 bases sitting between them. Germline V gene data show CDR1 as LGHDT and CDR2 as YNNKEL (reference sequence). Sequencing used immunoSEQ multiplex PCR; TCRdb keeps in-frame clones, though not all of them. The sample contains 80,000 to 130,000 clones, around 85% of which appear only once. This clone was seen once. Sequencing was carried out using PBMCs or T cells enriched from blood (not recorded which). The chain recombines TRBV3-1 (or the pseudogene TRBV3-2) with TRBJ2-3; D perhaps matches TRBD1 (5 bases). The receptor's source is a woman in her forties or fifties who had recovered from COVID-19. In nucleotides, the CDR3 is TGTGCCAGCAGCCAGGAGACAGAGGCGCAGTATTTT. Amino acid sequence: CASSQETEAQYF.